The next 27 T cell receptor beta chains were all read from a single sample in a study of blood T cell repertoires in COVID-19. Assay used: immunoSEQ multiplex PCR; TCRdb lists only in-frame clones, some missing. The sample holds fewer than 200,000 clones, 88% seen once. Sequenced sample: PBMCs or T cells enriched from blood (not recorded which). The receptors derive from a woman under 30 who had recovered from COVID-19.

The J gene is TRBJ1-2, the V gene TRBV28; D possibly corresponds to TRBD1 (5 bases). The length of the CDR3 is 17 residues. In germline, CDR1 is MDHEN, CDR2 SYDVKM. Trimming removed 3 bases at V and 0 bases at J, with 17 bases between. The CDR3 sequence: CASSLPLGAGANYGYTF. For the CDR3, the DNA is TGTGCCAGCAGTTTGCCTCTTGGGGCAGGAGCTAACTATGGCTACACCTTC.

This chain uses TRBV6-5 with TRBJ1-3; D is possibly TRBD1 (5 bases). The CDR3 loop spans 15 amino acids. From germline, CDR1 is MNHEY and CDR2 SVGAGI. V was cut by 6 bases and J by 1 base, with 13 bases left in between. In DNA, the CDR3 is TGTGCCAGCAGCCTCGGGGGGATTTCTGGAAACACCATATATTTT. It encodes CASSLGGISGNTIYF.

V gene TRBV29-1 combines with J gene TRBJ2-3; 7 bases agree with TRBD1. The V gene end was trimmed by 5 bases and the J gene end by 2 bases; junction bases not matched to a gene: 13. The germline V gene encodes CDR1 SQVTM and CDR2 ANQGSEA. The CDR3 sequence is 16 residues long. This chain's CDR3 is CSVPGTEDTPTDTQYF. CDR3 DNA: TGCAGCGTTCCCGGGACAGAGGATACTCCCACAGATACGCAGTATTTT.

The chain uses TRBV6-2 or TRBV6-3 and TRBJ1-5; no clear D gene. Germline V gene data show CDR1 as MNHEY and CDR2 as SVGEGT. The CDR3 contains 14 residues. Trimming pared 2 bases from V and 8 bases from J, leaving 13 bases between. CDR3 nucleotide sequence: TGTGCCAGCAGTTACCGGAGGAACGGTAAGCCCCAGCATTTT. The encoded protein is CASSYRRNGKPQHF.

V is TRBV2 and J is TRBJ2-1, with D tentatively TRBD2 (6 bases). Trimming removed 5 bases from V and 4 bases from J, with 15 bases in between. Germline V gene data show CDR1 as SNHLY and CDR2 as FYNNEI. The CDR3 runs to 15 residues. CDR3 DNA sequence: TGTGCCAGCAGTCTAGGATTCGGGAGATACAATGAGCAGTTCTTC. Amino acid sequence: CASSLGFGRYNEQFF.

This chain uses TRBV24-1 with TRBJ1-2; 12 bases line up with TRBD1. Germline CDR1 and CDR2: KGHDR and SFDVKD. Losses at the gene ends were 9 bases for V and 6 bases for J; bases not matched to a gene: 7. There are 14 residues in the CDR3. CDR3 in amino acids: CATVSGTGGNGYTF. CDR3 DNA: TGTGCCACCGTCTCCGGGACAGGGGGCAATGGCTACACCTTC.

This sequence joins TRBV9 and TRBJ1-1, with D unclear. CDR1 is SGDLS and CDR2 is YYNGEE in the germline V gene. Trimming stripped 7 bases from V and 4 bases from J, with 8 bases between. The CDR3 has 11 amino acids. The CDR3 DNA follows: TGTGCCAGCGGTCCGAGCACTGAAGCTTTCTTT. Protein sequence: CASGPSTEAFF.

J is TRBJ2-2 and V is TRBV24-1, with D perhaps TRBD1 (5 bases). Trimming shortened V by 9 bases and J by 5 bases, and 15 bases separated the two germline ends. CDR1 is KGHDR and CDR2 is SFDVKD in the germline V gene. This CDR3 is built from 14 residues. For the CDR3, the DNA is TGTGCCACCTCTTTAGGGGTGGCGACCGGGGAGCTGTTTTTT. Its protein is CATSLGVATGELFF.

This clone appeared a few times. V usage is TRBV5-1 and J usage is TRBJ2-7, with D possibly TRBD1 on 5 matching bases. The germline V gene has CDR1 SGHRS and CDR2 YFSETQ. V lost 0 bases and J 6 bases, leaving 7 bases between the germline ends. This CDR3 has 12 amino acids. This chain's CDR3 is CASSLGTSEQYF. The DNA for the CDR3 is TGCGCCAGCAGCTTGGGGACAAGCGAGCAGTACTTC.

The chain employs TRBV29-1 and TRBJ1-6; 11 nucleotides align to TRBD1. The CDR3 consists of 14 residues. Germline assignment: CDR1 SQVTM and CDR2 ANQGSEA. With V trimmed by 4 bases and J by 7 bases, 3 bases remained unmatched. This CDR3 is CSVGDRGENSPLHF. In DNA form, the CDR3 reads TGCAGCGTTGGGGACAGGGGGGAAAATTCACCCCTCCACTTT.

This clone came up once. V usage is TRBV2 and J usage is TRBJ2-2; D is unclear. V shed 3 bases and J shed 1 base, with 12 bases lying between them. Per the germline V gene, CDR1 is SNHLY and CDR2 is FYNNEI. The CDR3 contains 16 residues. CDR3 residues: CASSEVVLRNTGELFF. The CDR3 DNA is TGTGCCAGCAGTGAGGTAGTTCTTAGGAACACCGGGGAGCTGTTTTTT.

As concerns this clone: The same CDR3 also results from other DNA sequences found in this sample. CDR3 bases: TGTGCCAGCAGTTTACAGGGGGCTAATGGCTACACCTTC. Its protein product is CASSLQGANGYTF. The V call is TRBV28, the J call TRBJ1-2; 8 nucleotides align to TRBD1. Germline-derived CDR1 and CDR2 are MDHEN and SYDVKM. With V trimmed by 2 bases and J by 6 bases, 2 bases remained unmatched. This CDR3 spans 13 amino acids.

In this sample, this clone turned up once. Germline and junction disagree at one end, which may indicate a read error. This chain connects TRBV11-1 to TRBJ2-7, with D maybe TRBD2 (5 bases). Per germline, CDR1 SGHAT and CDR2 FQDESV (reference sequence). The CDR3 loop spans 18 amino acids. The CDR3 sequence is CASSVAPGGRHISYEQYF. CDR3 nucleotide sequence: TGTGCCAGCAGCGTAGCGCCCGGTGGCAGACACATCTCCTACGAGCAGTACTTC.

V usage is TRBV7-6 and J usage is TRBJ2-7, with 7 bases identical to TRBD2. This CDR3 has 16 residues. Germline V lookup: CDR1 SGHVS, CDR2 FNYEAQ. V gave up 1 base and J gave up 3 bases; unmatched junction bases: 9. As DNA, the CDR3 is TGTGCCAGCAGCTTAGAGGTGAGGGGCGGGAGCTACGAGCAGTACTTC. Its protein product is CASSLEVRGGSYEQYF.

The chain combines TRBV4-1 with TRBJ2-1; D is perhaps TRBD1 (7 bases). Trimming left V 3 bases short and J 0 bases short, with 15 bases between. The CDR3 contains 17 residues. In germline, CDR1 is MGHRA, CDR2 YSYEKL. The CDR3: CASSHLGQGGSYNEQFF. The CDR3 DNA sequence: TGCGCCAGCAGCCACCTAGGGCAGGGGGGCTCCTACAATGAGCAGTTCTTC.

The J gene is TRBJ2-3, the V gene TRBV4-1; TRBD1 is a possible D gene (6 bases). Looked up from germline, CDR1 is MGHRA and CDR2 is YSYEKL. With 1 base removed from V and 1 base from J, the gap between germline ends came to 15 bases. This CDR3 region has 17 residues. CDR3 DNA sequence: TGCGCCAGCAGCCAAGGACTACAGGGCTCTGGCACAGATACGCAGTATTTT. Amino acids: CASSQGLQGSGTDTQYF.

V gene TRBV7-6 combines with J gene TRBJ1-5; TRBD1 is a possible D gene (6 bases). The CDR3 loop spans 16 amino acids. V was shortened by 5 bases and J by 3 bases, with 17 bases between the two germline ends. Germline CDR1 is SGHVS and CDR2 is FNYEAQ. The CDR3 DNA follows: TGTGCCAGCAGCCCCACAGGGAACCCATACAATCAGCCCCAGCATTTT. This encodes CASSPTGNPYNQPQHF.

This clone was counted only a few times. The chain couples TRBV2 to TRBJ1-2; possible D gene TRBD1, 6 bases. This CDR3 is built from 13 residues. With 4 bases removed from V and 2 bases from J, the gap between germline ends came to 8 bases. The germline V gene has CDR1 SNHLY and CDR2 FYNNEI. CDR3: CASSVTGNYGYTF. CDR3 DNA sequence: TGTGCCAGCAGTGTCACAGGGAACTATGGCTACACCTTC.

The chain links TRBV7-9 to TRBJ1-3, with D unresolved. Between the trimmed V and J ends, which lost 1 base and 1 base, there was a span of 8 bases. The CDR3 totals 15 residues. Germline V gives CDR1 SEHNR, CDR2 FQNEAQ (reference sequence). The chain's CDR3 is CASSLDRESGNTIYF. DNA of the CDR3: TGTGCCAGCAGCTTAGACCGAGAGTCTGGAAACACCATATATTTT.

V and J are TRBV10-3 and TRBJ2-7; the D gene is possibly TRBD1 (6 bases). The germline V and J ends were trimmed by 3 bases and 1 base, with 13 bases remaining between them. CDR1 and CDR2 from the germline V gene are ENHRY and SYGVKD. This CDR3 comprises 15 residues. Written as DNA, the CDR3 is TGTGCCATCAGTGAATCAGGGGCTTCGTCCTACGAGCAGTACTTC. It is translated as CAISESGASSYEQYF.

The chain joins TRBV28 to TRBJ1-2; the match to TRBD1 covers 8 bases. The V gene's germline CDR1 is MDHEN and CDR2 SYDVKM. The CDR3 runs to 12 residues. J was trimmed by 6 bases and V by 11 bases; bases with no gene match: 8. CDR3 DNA sequence: TGTGCCCTCATGGGACAGGTGGATGGCTACACCTTC. Translated: CALMGQVDGYTF.

This sequence joins TRBV29-1 and TRBJ2-2; tentatively, D is TRBD1 (5 bases). The CDR3 loop spans 13 amino acids. Trimming cost V 7 bases and J 6 bases, with 15 bases left between them. Germline CDR1 is SQVTM and CDR2 is ANQGSEA. CDR3 sequence reads: CSARTEGAGELFF. DNA of the CDR3: TGCAGCGCCCGGACGGAAGGGGCCGGGGAGCTGTTTTTT.

This CDR3 is CASSLADLNQPQHF. DNA for the CDR3: TGTGCCAGCAGCCTGGCGGATCTGAATCAGCCCCAGCATTTT. This chain uses TRBV7-8 with TRBJ1-5, with D unclear. V was trimmed by 5 bases and J by 4 bases, leaving 12 bases between them. The CDR3 contains 14 residues. Germline CDR1 is SGHVS and CDR2 is FQNEAQ.

The count of this clone is one. This rearrangement joins TRBV4-1 to TRBJ2-1; 9 bases match TRBD2. This CDR3 region has 14 residues. The V segment lost 8 bases and the J segment 9 bases; nucleotides outside the gene matches: 11. Germline assignment: CDR1 MGHRA and CDR2 YSYEKL. This CDR3 is CASGPGLAFSEQFF. The CDR3 DNA reads as TGCGCCAGCGGTCCCGGACTAGCGTTTAGTGAGCAGTTCTTC.

This chain connects TRBV6-6 to TRBJ2-1; 10 bases align to TRBD2. The V gene end was trimmed by 5 bases and the J gene end by 0 bases; junction bases not matched to a gene: 10. The CDR3 extends over 18 amino acids. Germline values: CDR1 MNHNY, CDR2 SVGAGI (reference sequence). The CDR3 nucleotides are TGTGCCAGCAGTCCCGATGGTAGCGGGAGGTTCTCCTACAATGAGCAGTTCTTC. This translates into CASSPDGSGRFSYNEQFF.

The chain recombines TRBV7-6 with TRBJ1-5; D perhaps matches TRBD1 (5 bases). CDR3 size: 17 residues. V lost 2 bases and J lost 5, with 19 bases in between. The germline CDR1 and CDR2 sequences are SGHVS and FNYEAQ. The CDR3 DNA is TGTGCCAGCAGCTTAAAAGGCTTTTTGACAGATGATCAGCCCCAGCATTTT. Protein sequence: CASSLKGFLTDDQPQHF. The full variable domain, its missing parts supplied by reference TRBV7-6 and TRBJ1-5, is GAGVSQSPRYKVTKRGQDVALRCDPISGHVSLYWYRQALGQGPEFLTYFNYEAQQDKSGLPNDRFSAERPEGSISTLTIQRTEQRDSAMYRCASSLKGFLTDDQPQHFGDGTRLSIL.

The chain employs TRBV10-3 and TRBJ2-3; 7 positions match TRBD2. Trimming took 0 bases from V and 2 from J; bases not matched to a gene: 2. Germline values: CDR1 ENHRY, CDR2 SYGVKD. CDR3 size: 15 residues. The CDR3 loop is CAISESSGATDTQYF. As DNA, the CDR3 is TGTGCCATCAGTGAGTCAAGCGGGGCCACAGATACGCAGTATTTT.